This T cell receptor beta chain came from a study of blood T cell repertoires in COVID-19. During the 2 weeks before they entered the study, exposed participants had met someone with a PCR-confirmed or clinician-diagnosed COVID-19 case. Sequenced by immunoSEQ multiplex PCR; TCRdb stores in-frame clones only, minus some. The table records 280,000 or so clones, around 92% of them present only once. Sequencing was carried out using PBMCs or T cells enriched from blood (not recorded which). This TCR was sampled from a woman aged 45-59 years who had been exposed to COVID-19.

The DNA of the CDR3 is TGTGCCAGCAGCTTCGACAGGGGAGCGGACACTGAAGCTTTCTTT. Protein sequence: CASSFDRGADTEAFF. The V and J genes are TRBV7-2 and TRBJ1-1; 8 positions agree with TRBD1. J was trimmed by 3 bases and V by 3 bases; bases with no gene match: 6. The CDR3 is 15 residues long. CDR1 SGHTA and CDR2 FQGNSA come from the germline V gene.